Only a few counts were recorded for the clone carrying this T cell receptor beta chain. In germline, CDR1 is SGHTA, CDR2 FQGNSA. CDR3 length: 16 residues. Trimming shortened V by 0 bases and J by 0 bases, and 9 bases separated the two germline ends. This sample was taken from a study of TIL therapy for anti-PD-1-resistant metastatic lung cancer. Specified time point: pre-treatment sample, taken before nivolumab and TIL therapy. The tumor samples were excised metastases, mostly pleural nodules or supraclavicular lymph nodes. The immunoSEQ assay was v3. The method was immunoSEQ multiplex PCR; TCRdb's version includes in-frame clones alone and lacks a portion of them. The sample shows 9,500 to 15,000 clones, 58% of them seen only once.

The sequences come from tumor tissue, collected at baseline. The chain is built from TRBV7-2 and TRBJ2-4, with unresolved D. The sequence came from a person between 25 and 80 years old with non-small cell lung cancer. This CDR3 reads CASSLAAAIAKNIQYF. For the CDR3, the DNA is TGTGCCAGCAGCTTAGCGGCCGCCATAGCCAAAAACATTCAGTACTTC. The variable domain in full, with the rest retrieved from reference TRBV7-2 and TRBJ2-4, is GAGVSQSPSNKVTEKGKDVELRCDPISGHTALYWYRQSLGQGLEFLIYFQGNSAPDKSGLPSDRFSAERTGGSVSTLTIQRTQQEDSAVYLCASSLAAAIAKNIQYFGAGTRLSVL.